This T cell receptor beta chain was identified in a study of cytomegalovirus exposure and HLA in healthy donors. Study-wide results and caveats: According to a subsequent analysis, TCR clusters from the first cohort were inclined to appear together in the 130 or so validation repertoires. Despite most TCR sequences being rare, some public TCRs occurred in many donors.

The assay was immunoSEQ multiplex PCR, and TCRdb's table has in-frame clones only and misses some. The sample holds 150,000 or so clones; approximately 80% are singletons and the top ten take 2% to 2.5%. Donors came from a validation cohort of about 120 subjects, distinct from the first 666-subject cohort. Germline CDR1 SGDLS, CDR2 YYNGEE. The CDR3 runs 18 residues. Trimming at V came to 0 bases and at J to 4 bases, leaving 10 bases not matched to a gene. This clone came up once. Its antigen remains unknown. The receptor comes from a man under 40 in good health and CMV-seropositive. Sample: PBMCs. The chain uses TRBV9 and TRBJ2-2, with 9 bases fitting TRBD1. DNA for the CDR3: TGTGCCAGCAGCGTAGCTAGACAGGGGGGCTGGAGCACCGGGGAGCTGTTTTTT. Its protein is CASSVARQGGWSTGELFF.